The 11 T cell receptor beta chains below were found in one sample sequenced in a study of human T cells and chemical hapten exposure. MiXCR, applied by TCRdb to the RACE reads, yields one record per CDR3 protein. Found here are more than 55,000 distinct CDR3 sequences, approximately 10% of them singletons; the top ten hold 3.5% to 4.5%. Noted time point: pre-sensitization, week 0. Treatment: therapeutic diphenylcyclopropenone sensitization with weekly scalp DPC. The input for sequencing was whole blood, taken in connection with sensitization to the hapten diphenylcyclopropenone (DPC). These receptors were collected from a woman in her 40s with alopecia areata. Some clones in this sample may be carry-over from other donors' samples.

This clonotype has just a few counts. The V and J genes are TRBV29-1 and TRBJ1-2; 7 bases map to TRBD1. The CDR3 length is 15 residues. In germline, CDR1 is SQVTM, CDR2 ANQGSEA. J gave up 0 bases and V 4 bases, and 8 bases lay outside the gene matches. The CDR3 DNA sequence: TGCAGCGTTGTGGGACAGCAAATTGCTAACTATGGCTACACCTTC. Translation gives CSVVGQQIANYGYTF. Full variable domain (outside the CDR3, taken from reference TRBV29-1 and TRBJ1-2): SAVISQKPSRDICQRGTSLTIQCQVDSQVTMMFWYRQQPGQSLTLIATANQGSEATYESGFVIDKFPISRPNLTFSTLTVSNMSPEDSSIYLCSVVGQQIANYGYTFGSGTRLTVV.

The table lists this clonotype with a few counts. V and J are TRBV5-1 and TRBJ1-2, with D tentatively TRBD1 (6 bases). The ends were cut back, 1 base at V and 7 bases at J, with 11 bases in the middle. The CDR3 length is 13 residues. Germline values: CDR1 SGHRS, CDR2 YFSETQ. CDR3 residues: CASSLTGLSGYTF. CDR3 sequence (DNA): TGCGCCAGCAGCTTGACAGGGCTCTCTGGCTACACCTTC.

As DNA, the CDR3 is TGTGCCAGCAGCCCCGCCCTGAGGGGGAACACTGAAGCTTTCTTT. Protein: CASSPALRGNTEAFF. J is TRBJ1-1 and V is TRBV5-6; D may be TRBD1 (5 bases). V was cut by 4 bases and J by 1 base, with 14 bases left in between. The CDR3 contains 15 residues. Germline CDR1 and CDR2: SGHDT and YYEEEE.

This clonotype was detected only a few times. The rearrangement joins TRBV30 to TRBJ2-4, with 7 bases matching TRBD1. The ends lost 5 bases at V and 7 bases at J; junction bases unmatched: 5. Germline V gene sequence: CDR1 GTSNPN, CDR2 SVGIG (reference sequence). The CDR3 extends over 12 amino acids. The CDR3 sequence: CAWGLQGNIQYF. CDR3 DNA: TGTGCCTGGGGCTTACAGGGGAACATTCAGTACTTC.

This sequence joins TRBV4-1 and TRBJ1-2, with D unresolved. Trimming pared 0 bases from V and 6 bases from J, leaving 20 bases between. This CDR3 is 17 amino acids long. Germline V gives CDR1 MGHRA, CDR2 YSYEKL. CDR3 protein: CASSQDEPEIRGHGYTF. CDR3 nucleotides: TGCGCCAGCAGCCAAGACGAACCTGAAATCCGGGGTCATGGCTACACCTTC.

This clonotype was seen repeatedly, ten times or more. This chain joins TRBV6-5 and TRBJ1-2, with 7 bases fitting TRBD1. The CDR3 totals 16 residues. With 7 bases clipped from V and 3 bases from J, the junction kept 14 bases outside the gene matches. The germline gives CDR1 MNHEY, CDR2 SVGAGI. The DNA of the CDR3 is TGTGCCAGCACCTCGCCTAGGAGGGGGCGAGACTATGGCTACACCTTC. Its protein product is CASTSPRRGRDYGYTF.

Ten or more counts support this clonotype. At one end the junction does not follow the germline gene, possibly because of a read error. The rearrangement uses TRBV11-2 and TRBJ2-7; tentatively, D is TRBD2 (5 bases). The CDR3 totals 14 residues. The germline V gene has CDR1 SGHAT and CDR2 FQNNGV. CDR3 DNA: TGTGCCAGCAGCTTAGATTTTCCTAGCCCCTTCTTGGACTTC. Residues: CASSLDFPSPFLDF.

This clonotype was counted a few times. V gene TRBV20-1 combines with J gene TRBJ1-5; 7 nucleotides agree with TRBD1. The CDR3 is 14 residues long. Germline CDR1 reads DFQATT; CDR2 reads SNEGSKA (reference sequence). The junction had 6 bases not matched to a gene; V was cut back by 6 bases and J by 1 base. The chain's CDR3 is CSATRDSSNQPQHF. Written as DNA, the CDR3 is TGCAGTGCGACGAGGGACAGCAGCAATCAGCCCCAGCATTTT.

In the case of this clonotype: This may arise from a read error, as a much more abundant clone is one base away. The rearrangement links TRBV20-1 to TRBJ2-3, with 9 positions matching TRBD2. Germline V gene sequence: CDR1 DFQATT, CDR2 SNEGSKA (reference sequence). This CDR3 region has 19 residues. J gave up 0 bases and V 0 bases, and 13 bases lay outside the gene matches. CDR3 in amino acids: CSARDYPAGGGLSTDTQYF. CDR3 bases: TGCAGTGCTAGAGACTACCCAGCGGGAGGAGGGCTGAGCACAGATACGCAGTATTTT.

This clonotype was counted at least ten times. The V call is TRBV5-6, the J call TRBJ1-1, with 10 bases aligning to TRBD1. Germline V gene lookup returns CDR1 SGHDT and CDR2 YYEEEE. V lost 4 bases, J lost 6 bases, and 12 bases stayed unmatched. The CDR3 has 16 amino acids. The CDR3 region is CASSLGQTGGKPEAFF. CDR3 coding DNA: TGTGCCAGCAGCCTAGGGCAGACAGGGGGCAAGCCTGAAGCTTTCTTT.

This chain connects TRBV19 to TRBJ1-2; TRBD1 agrees at 12 bases. CDR1 is LNHDA, CDR2 SQIVND, per germline (reference sequence). With V trimmed by 8 bases and J by 11 bases, 12 bases remained unmatched. The CDR3 extends over 14 amino acids. As DNA, the CDR3 is TGTGCCAGTTTTCATACCGGGACAGGGGGCGCTTACACCTTC. It yields the protein CASFHTGTGGAYTF.